A few counts support the clone carrying this T cell receptor (beta chain). No antigen is known for it. The data stem from a study of early stage breast cancer tumors. The study, taken as a whole, reports: Functional markers like CD4, CD8 and FOXP3 were missed in bulk sequencing. Comparing each tissue with blood distinguished tumor from normal in about 85% of the 16 patients.

Trimming pared 5 bases from V and 4 bases from J, leaving 12 bases between. The CDR3 spans 13 residues. Germline loops: CDR1 GTSNPN, CDR2 SVGIG (reference sequence). The repertoire was sequenced with immunoSEQ multiplex PCR; TCRdb's copy has only in-frame clones and lacks some. The sample yields tens of thousands of clones, 70% to 75% seen once. The clonotype comes from a middle-aged person with breast cancer. This chain links TRBV30 with TRBJ2-1, with a tentative D call TRBD1 (5 bases). The sample taken for sequencing was blood. The CDR3 DNA reads as TGTGCCTGGCTCAAAACAGGATACAATGAGCAGTTCTTC. This codes for CAWLKTGYNEQFF.